This TCR beta chain was sequenced during a study of T-cell reconstitution after alpha-beta-depleted transplantation in children. The authors prepared the TCRbeta library with unique molecular identifiers. TCRdb re-derived calls from the PCR reads in MiXCR, one entry per CDR3 protein. The data show roughly 340,000 distinct CDR3 sequences, with roughly 15% seen just once and roughly two fifths held by the top ten. Notes on the study in general: Newly made T cells mostly supplied T-cell counts and diversity one year after transplant.

Only a few counts were recorded for this clonotype. Its antigen is currently unknown. This may stem from a read error, because a much larger clone lies one nucleotide away. The germline CDR1 and CDR2 sequences are MGHRA and YSYEKL. Losses at the gene ends were 1 base for V and 3 bases for J; bases not matched to a gene: 6. The CDR3 contains 15 residues. The chain combines TRBV4-1 with TRBJ2-7; 7 bases are shared with TRBD1. The source was PBMCs, mostly from graft donor cells, collected 360 days after TCRalphabeta/CD19-depleted stem cell transplant. The sequence was collected from a male patient aged 2 to 10 who had a stem cell transplant for acute lymphoblastic leukemia, so the T cells may come from the graft donor. The CDR3 is CASSQGDSGYYEQYF. In DNA form, the CDR3 reads TGCGCCAGCAGCCAAGGGGACAGTGGATACTACGAGCAGTACTTC.